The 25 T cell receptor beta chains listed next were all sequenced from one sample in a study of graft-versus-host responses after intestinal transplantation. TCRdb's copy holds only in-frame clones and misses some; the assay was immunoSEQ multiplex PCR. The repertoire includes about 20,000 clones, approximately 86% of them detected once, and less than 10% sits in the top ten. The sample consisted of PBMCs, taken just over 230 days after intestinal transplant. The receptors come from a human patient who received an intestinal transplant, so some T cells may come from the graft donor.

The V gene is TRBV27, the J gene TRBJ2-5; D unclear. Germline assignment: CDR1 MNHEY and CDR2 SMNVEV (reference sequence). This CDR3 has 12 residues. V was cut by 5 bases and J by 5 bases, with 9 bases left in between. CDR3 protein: CASSPLGETQYF. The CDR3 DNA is TGTGCCAGCAGTCCTTTGGGGGAGACCCAGTACTTC.

The CDR3 DNA sequence: TGTGCCTGGAGTGTTGAGGGGGCAGAGGGCTACACCTTC. Amino acid sequence: CAWSVEGAEGYTF. This sequence joins TRBV30 and TRBJ1-2; 7 nucleotides match TRBD1. V gave up 0 bases and J gave up 8 bases; unmatched junction bases: 6. Per germline, CDR1 GTSNPN and CDR2 SVGIG (reference sequence). The CDR3 is 13 amino acids.

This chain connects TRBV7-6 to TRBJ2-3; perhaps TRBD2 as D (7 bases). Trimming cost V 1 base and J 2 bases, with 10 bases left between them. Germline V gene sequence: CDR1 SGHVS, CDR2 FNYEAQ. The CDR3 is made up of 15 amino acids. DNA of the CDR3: TGTGCCAGCAGCTTAGTCGGGGGGCCCACAGATACGCAGTATTTT. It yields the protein CASSLVGGPTDTQYF.

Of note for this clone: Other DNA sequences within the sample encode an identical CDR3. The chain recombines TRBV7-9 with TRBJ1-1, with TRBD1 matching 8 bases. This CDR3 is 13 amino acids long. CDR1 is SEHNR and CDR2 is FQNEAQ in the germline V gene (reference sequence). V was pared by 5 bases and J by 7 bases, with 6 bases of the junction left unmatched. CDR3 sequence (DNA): TGTGCCAGCAGCGCGGGGACAGGACTTGAAGCTTTCTTT. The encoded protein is CASSAGTGLEAFF.

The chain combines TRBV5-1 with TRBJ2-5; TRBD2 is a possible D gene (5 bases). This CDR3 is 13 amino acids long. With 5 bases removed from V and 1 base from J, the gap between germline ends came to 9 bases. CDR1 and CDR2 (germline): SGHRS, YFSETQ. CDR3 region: CASRSGVQETQYF. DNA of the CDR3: TGCGCCAGCAGATCCGGGGTCCAAGAGACCCAGTACTTC.

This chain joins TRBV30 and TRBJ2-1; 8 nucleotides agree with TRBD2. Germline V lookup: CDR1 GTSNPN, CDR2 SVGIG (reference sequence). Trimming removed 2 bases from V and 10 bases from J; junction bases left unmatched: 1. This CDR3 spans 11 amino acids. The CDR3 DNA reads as TGTGCCTGGAGTTTAGCGGGGGAGCAGTTCTTC. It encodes CAWSLAGEQFF.

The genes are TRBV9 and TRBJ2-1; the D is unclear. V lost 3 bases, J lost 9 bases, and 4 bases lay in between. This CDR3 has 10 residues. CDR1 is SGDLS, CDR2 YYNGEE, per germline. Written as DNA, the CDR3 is TGTGCCAGCAGCGGGGGTGAGCAGTTCTTC. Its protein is CASSGGEQFF.

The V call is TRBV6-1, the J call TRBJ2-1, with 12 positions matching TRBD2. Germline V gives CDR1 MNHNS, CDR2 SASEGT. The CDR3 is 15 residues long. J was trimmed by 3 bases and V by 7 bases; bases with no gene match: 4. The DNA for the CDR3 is TGTGCCAGCACCAGACTAGCGGGGGACTACAATGAGCAGTTCTTC. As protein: CASTRLAGDYNEQFF.

CDR3: CASGGWRTVGIYGYTF. As DNA, the CDR3 is TGTGCCAGTGGAGGCTGGAGGACAGTGGGTATCTATGGCTACACCTTC. The J gene is TRBJ1-2, the V gene TRBV27; D perhaps matches TRBD1 (6 bases). The germline V gene encodes CDR1 MNHEY and CDR2 SMNVEV (reference sequence). V was clipped by 9 bases and J by 4 bases, with 24 bases between them. This CDR3 has 16 residues.

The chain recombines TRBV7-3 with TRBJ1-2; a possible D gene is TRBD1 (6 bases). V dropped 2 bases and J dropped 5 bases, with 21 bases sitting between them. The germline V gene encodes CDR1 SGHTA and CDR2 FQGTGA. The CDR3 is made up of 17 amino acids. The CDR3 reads CASSLAFRDTASYGYTF. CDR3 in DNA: TGTGCCAGCAGCTTAGCCTTCCGGGACACCGCTAGTTATGGCTACACCTTC.

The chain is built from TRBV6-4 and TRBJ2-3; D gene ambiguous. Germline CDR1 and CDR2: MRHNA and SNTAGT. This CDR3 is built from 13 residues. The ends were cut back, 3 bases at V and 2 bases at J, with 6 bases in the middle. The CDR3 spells CASSETYTDTQYF. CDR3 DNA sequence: TGTGCCAGCAGTGAGACGTACACAGATACGCAGTATTTT.

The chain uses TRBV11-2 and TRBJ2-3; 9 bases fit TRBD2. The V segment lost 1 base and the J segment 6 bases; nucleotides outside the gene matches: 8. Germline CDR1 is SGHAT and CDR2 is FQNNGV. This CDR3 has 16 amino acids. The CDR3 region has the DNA TGTGCCAGCAGCTTAGGTCCAGGGCGGGGGGGGGATACGCAGTATTTT. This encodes CASSLGPGRGGDTQYF.

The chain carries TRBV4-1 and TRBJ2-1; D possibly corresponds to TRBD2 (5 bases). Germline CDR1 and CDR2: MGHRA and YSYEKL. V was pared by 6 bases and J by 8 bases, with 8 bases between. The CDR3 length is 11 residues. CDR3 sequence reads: CASRRGDEQFF. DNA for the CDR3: TGCGCCAGCAGACGGGGAGATGAGCAGTTCTTC.

In DNA form, the CDR3 reads TGCGCCAGCAGCCAAGGGCCGGGACTAGCGGACGACCAAGAGACCCAGTACTTC. Translation gives CASSQGPGLADDQETQYF. This chain uses TRBV4-1 with TRBJ2-5, with 11 positions matching TRBD2. CDR1 and CDR2 from the germline V gene are MGHRA and YSYEKL. With 1 base clipped from V and 0 bases from J, the junction kept 7 bases outside the gene matches. This CDR3 region has 18 residues.

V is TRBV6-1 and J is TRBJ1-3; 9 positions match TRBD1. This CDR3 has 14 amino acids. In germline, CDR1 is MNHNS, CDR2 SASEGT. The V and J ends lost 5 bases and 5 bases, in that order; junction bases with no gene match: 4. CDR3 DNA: TGTGCCAGCAGTCGACAGGGGGATAGAAACACCATATATTTT. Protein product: CASSRQGDRNTIYF.

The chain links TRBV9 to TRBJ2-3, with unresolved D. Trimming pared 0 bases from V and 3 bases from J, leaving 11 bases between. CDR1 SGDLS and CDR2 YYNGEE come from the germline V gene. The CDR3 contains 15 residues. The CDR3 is CASSVEGLETDTQYF. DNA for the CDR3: TGTGCCAGCAGCGTAGAAGGTCTGGAAACAGATACGCAGTATTTT.

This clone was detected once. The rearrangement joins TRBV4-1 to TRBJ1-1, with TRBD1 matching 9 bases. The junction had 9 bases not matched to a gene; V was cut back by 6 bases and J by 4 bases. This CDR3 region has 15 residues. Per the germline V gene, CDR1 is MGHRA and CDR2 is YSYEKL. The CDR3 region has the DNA TGCGCCAGCAGATGGGGGCCGACAGGGGGCACTGAAGCTTTCTTT. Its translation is CASRWGPTGGTEAFF.

In nucleotides, the CDR3 is TGTGCCAGCAGCGTCCGCCCACTAGCGGGGGACGAGACCCAGTACTTC. As protein: CASSVRPLAGDETQYF. The V and J genes are TRBV5-6 and TRBJ2-5, with 11 bases lining up with TRBD2. CDR1 is SGHDT and CDR2 is YYEEEE in the germline V gene. Germline trimming cut 4 bases from V and 5 bases from J; bases unmatched to any gene: 10. The length of the CDR3 is 16 residues.

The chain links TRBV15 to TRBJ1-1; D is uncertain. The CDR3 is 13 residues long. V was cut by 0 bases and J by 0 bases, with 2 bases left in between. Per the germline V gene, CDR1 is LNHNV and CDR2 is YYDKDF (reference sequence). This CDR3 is CATSRELNTEAFF. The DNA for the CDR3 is TGTGCCACCAGCAGAGAACTGAACACTGAAGCTTTCTTT.

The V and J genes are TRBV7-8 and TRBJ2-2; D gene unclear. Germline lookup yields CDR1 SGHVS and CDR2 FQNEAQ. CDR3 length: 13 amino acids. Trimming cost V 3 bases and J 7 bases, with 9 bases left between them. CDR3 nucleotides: TGTGCCAGCAGCTTCAAGGTTGACGGGGAGCTGTTTTTT. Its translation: CASSFKVDGELFF.

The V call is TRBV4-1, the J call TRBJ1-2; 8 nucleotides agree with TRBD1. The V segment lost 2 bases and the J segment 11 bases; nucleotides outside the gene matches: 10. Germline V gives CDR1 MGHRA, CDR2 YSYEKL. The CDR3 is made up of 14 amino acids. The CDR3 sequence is CASSQPGTGRGYTF. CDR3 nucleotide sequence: TGCGCCAGCAGCCAACCCGGGACAGGAAGAGGGTACACCTTC.

The CDR3 here is CASSPRPYEQYF. The DNA of the CDR3 is TGTGCCAGCAGTCCACGTCCCTACGAGCAGTACTTC. V and J are TRBV6-1 and TRBJ2-7; D unresolved. Germline V gene lookup returns CDR1 MNHNS and CDR2 SASEGT. V lost 5 bases and J 2 bases, leaving 7 bases between the germline ends. CDR3 length: 12 residues.

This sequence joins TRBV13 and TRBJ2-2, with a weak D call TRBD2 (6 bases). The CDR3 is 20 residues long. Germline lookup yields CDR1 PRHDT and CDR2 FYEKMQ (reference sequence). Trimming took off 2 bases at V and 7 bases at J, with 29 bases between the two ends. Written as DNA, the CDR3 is TGTGCCAGCAGCTTATGGTTGGGGCGGGGTTCCCTTCCACTTCACGGGGAGCTGTTTTTT. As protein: CASSLWLGRGSLPLHGELFF.

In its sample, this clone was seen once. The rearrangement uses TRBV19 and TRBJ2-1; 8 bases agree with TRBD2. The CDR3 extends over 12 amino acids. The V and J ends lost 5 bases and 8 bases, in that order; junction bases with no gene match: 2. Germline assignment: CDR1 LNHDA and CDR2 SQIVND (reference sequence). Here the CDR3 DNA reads TGTGCCAGTAGTCCAGCGGGGGATGAGCAGTTCTTC. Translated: CASSPAGDEQFF.

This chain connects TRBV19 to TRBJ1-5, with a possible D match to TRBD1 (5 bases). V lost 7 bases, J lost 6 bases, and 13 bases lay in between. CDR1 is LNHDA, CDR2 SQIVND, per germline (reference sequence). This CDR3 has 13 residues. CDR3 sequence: CASTAAGPQPQHF. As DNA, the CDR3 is TGTGCCAGTACTGCGGCAGGGCCTCAGCCCCAGCATTTT.